The clone carrying this T cell receptor beta chain occurred a few times. Each CDR3 protein gets one entry after TCRdb re-called the 5' RACE reads with MiXCR. The data contain about 260,000 distinct CDR3 sequences, under 15% of them seen just once; the ten biggest clones take up around 0.49%. Germline V gene lookup returns CDR1 MNHEY and CDR2 SVGAGI. There are 16 residues in the CDR3. The V and J ends lost 0 bases and 3 bases, in that order; junction bases with no gene match: 1. This sample was included in a study of T cells after yellow fever vaccination. The chain links TRBV6-5 to TRBJ2-7; 14 bases align to TRBD2. The sample was CD4+ T cells sorted from PBMCs, taken 45 days after the yellow fever booster vaccination. The source of this sequence is a man aged 30 to 39 who received the YFV17D yellow fever vaccine. The CDR3 spells CASSYSGLAGVYEQYF. The CDR3 DNA is TGTGCCAGCAGTTACTCGGGACTAGCGGGAGTCTACGAGCAGTACTTC.